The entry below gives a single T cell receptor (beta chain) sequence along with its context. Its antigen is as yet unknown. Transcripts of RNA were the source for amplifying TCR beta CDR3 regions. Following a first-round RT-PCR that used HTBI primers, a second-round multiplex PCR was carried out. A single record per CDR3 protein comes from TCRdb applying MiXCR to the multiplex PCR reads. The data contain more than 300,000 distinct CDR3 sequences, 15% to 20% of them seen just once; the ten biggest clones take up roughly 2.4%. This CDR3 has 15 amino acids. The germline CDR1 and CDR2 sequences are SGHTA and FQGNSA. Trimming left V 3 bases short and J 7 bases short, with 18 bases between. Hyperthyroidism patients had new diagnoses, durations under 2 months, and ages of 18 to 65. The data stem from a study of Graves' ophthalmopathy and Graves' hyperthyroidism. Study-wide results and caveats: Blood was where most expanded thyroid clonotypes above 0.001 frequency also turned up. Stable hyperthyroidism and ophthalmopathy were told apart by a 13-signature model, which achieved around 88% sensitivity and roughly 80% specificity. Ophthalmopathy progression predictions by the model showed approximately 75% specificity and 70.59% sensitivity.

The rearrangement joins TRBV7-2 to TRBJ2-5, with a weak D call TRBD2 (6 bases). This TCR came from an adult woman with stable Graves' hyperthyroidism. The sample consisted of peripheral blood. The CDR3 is CASSFETRGGWTQYF. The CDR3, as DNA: TGTGCCAGCAGCTTCGAGACTAGGGGAGGATGGACCCAGTACTTC.